What follows is one T cell receptor beta chain and its context. This sample is part of a study of control samples from healthy donors and cancer patients. Only in-frame clones appear in the TCRdb table, and some are missing; sequencing was by immunoSEQ multiplex PCR. The sample has 170,000 or so clones; around 87% are singletons. The CDR3 totals 12 residues. Trimming took off 4 bases at V and 8 bases at J, with 9 bases between the two ends. The source of this sequence is a woman between 50 and 59 years old in good health. V usage is TRBV12-3 or TRBV12-4 and J usage is TRBJ1-3; D uncertain. The material sequenced was blood. The CDR3 coding sequence is TGTGCCAGCAGTTCCGGGGTGTACACCATATATTTT. It encodes CASSSGVYTIYF.